Sequencing of this T cell receptor (beta chain) was carried out in a study of shared clonotypes between healthy human individuals. The protocol was immunoSEQ multiplex PCR, while the TCRdb copy is restricted to in-frame clones and leaves out a portion. The table records over a million clones, 60% to 80% of them present only once. Germline assignment: CDR1 SEHNR and CDR2 FQNEAQ (reference sequence). V was cut by 2 bases and J by 4 bases, with 5 bases left in between. This CDR3 region has 12 residues. The receptor comes from a man aged 18 to 35 in good health. Sequenced: memory CD4+ T cells sorted from blood. Subset indicated: CD45RA-negative fraction. The V gene is TRBV7-9, the J gene TRBJ1-2; D is unclear. Here the CDR3 reads CASSLTSYGYTF. In nucleotides, the CDR3 is TGTGCCAGCAGCTTAACAAGCTATGGCTACACCTTC. Together with reference TRBV7-9 and TRBJ1-2, the CDR3 gives the full variable domain: DTGVSQNPRHKITKRGQNVTFRCDPISEHNRLYWYRQTLGQGPEFLTYFQNEAQLEKSRLLSDRFSAERPKGSFSTLEIQRTEQGDSAMYLCASSLTSYGYTFGSGTRLTVV.